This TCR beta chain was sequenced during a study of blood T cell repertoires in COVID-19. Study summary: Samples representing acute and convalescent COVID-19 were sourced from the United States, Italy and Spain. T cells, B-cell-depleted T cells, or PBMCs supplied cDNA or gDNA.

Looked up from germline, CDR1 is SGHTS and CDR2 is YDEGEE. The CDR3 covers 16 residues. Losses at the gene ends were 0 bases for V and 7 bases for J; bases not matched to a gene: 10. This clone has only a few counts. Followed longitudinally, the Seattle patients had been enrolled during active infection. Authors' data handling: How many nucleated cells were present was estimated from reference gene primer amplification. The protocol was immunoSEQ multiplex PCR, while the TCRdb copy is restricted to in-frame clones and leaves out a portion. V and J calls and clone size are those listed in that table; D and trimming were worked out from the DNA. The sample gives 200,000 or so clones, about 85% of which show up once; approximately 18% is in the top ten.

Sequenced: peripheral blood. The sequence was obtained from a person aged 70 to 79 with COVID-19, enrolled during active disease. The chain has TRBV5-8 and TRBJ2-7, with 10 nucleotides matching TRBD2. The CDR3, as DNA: TGTGCCAGCAGCTTGGCCCCTAGCGGGAGTGGATGGGAGCAGTACTTC. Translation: CASSLAPSGSGWEQYF.